The rows below give T cell receptor beta chains drawn from one sample of a study of blood T cell repertoires in COVID-19. TCRdb's table, derived via immunoSEQ multiplex PCR, lists solely in-frame clones and lacks some. The sample has approximately 270,000 clones; around 82% are singletons. The sample taken for sequencing was peripheral blood. All receptors derive from a human donor with COVID-19, enrolled during active disease. The donor label of this sample is uncertain. Each CDR3 is given with its conserved first and last residue. The order of the fields is D gene, J gene, clone size, V gene, CDR3 DNA, CDR3 protein. D genes are given only for firm matches. The size entry is marked missing in some rows and otherwise reads once, few, many or a size class.

TRBD2 | TRBJ2-1 | NA | TRBV6-5 | TGTGCCAGCAGTTACACCCGGGAGGGTGGAAATGAGCAGTTCTTC | CASSYTREGGNEQFF
NA | TRBJ2-2 | NA | TRBV5-1 | TGCGCCAGCAGCTTGGGGCAGGGCGCGAGGTCCGGGGAGCTGTTTTTT | CASSLGQGARSGELFF
TRBD1 | TRBJ1-2 | NA | TRBV4-3 | TGCGCCAGCAGCCATATTCCGGGACAGTCTTATGGCTACACCTTC | CASSHIPGQSYGYTF
TRBD1 | TRBJ1-5 | NA | TRBV19 | TGTGCCAGTAGTACGACAGGGGACGGACAGCCCCAGCATTTT | CASSTTGDGQPQHF
TRBD1 | TRBJ2-7 | NA | TRBV28 | TGTGCCAGCAGTCTAACCTCCGGGACAGGGGTACACGAGCAGTACTTC | CASSLTSGTGVHEQYF
NA | TRBJ1-1 | NA | TRBV6-2/TRBV6-3 | TGTGCCAGCAGTCCACGGGATCCACCAGCTTTCTTT | CASSPRDPPAFF
NA | TRBJ1-1 | NA | TRBV12-3/TRBV12-4 | TGTGCCAGCAGTTTTAGCGGGGCCGCTTTCTTT | CASSFSGAAFF
TRBD1 | TRBJ1-4 | NA | TRBV11-2 | TGTGCCAGCAGCTTCCGACAGGGTAGTAATCCGCCAACTAATGAAAAACTGTTTTTT | CASSFRQGSNPPTNEKLFF
NA | TRBJ1-5 | NA | TRBV15 | TGTGCCACCAGCAGAGACCGAACAGTGGGCCAGCCCCAGCATTTT | CATSRDRTVGQPQHF
TRBD2 | TRBJ2-7 | NA | TRBV28 | TGTGCCAGCAGTTCCTCAAGACTAGCGGACTACGAGCAGTACTTC | CASSSSRLADYEQYF
TRBD1 | TRBJ1-2 | NA | TRBV29-1 | TGCAGCGTAGGGACAGGGGTATCGGGTGGCTACACCTTC | CSVGTGVSGGYTF
TRBD1 | TRBJ1-4 | NA | TRBV19 | TGTGCCAGTAGCCCGAACCCGGGACAGGGGCCTGAAAAACTGTTTTTT | CASSPNPGQGPEKLFF
NA | TRBJ2-5 | NA | TRBV30 | TGTGCCTGGAGTGTGAGGAGGACCCAAGAGACCCAGTACTTC | CAWSVRRTQETQYF
NA | TRBJ1-2 | NA | TRBV7-2 | TGTGCCAGCAGCCCGGACCCCGGGGGGGGGCGGGAAGGCTACACCTTC | CASSPDPGGGREGYTF
NA | TRBJ1-6 | NA | TRBV14 | TGTGCCAGCAGCCAAGGACTGAACAATTCACCCCTCCACTTT | CASSQGLNNSPLHF
TRBD1 | TRBJ2-3 | NA | TRBV6-5 | TGTGCCAGCGGGCAGGGGGCGCGGGATACGCAGTATTTT | CASGQGARDTQYF
TRBD2 | TRBJ2-7 | NA | TRBV5-4 | TGTGCCAGCAGCTTCTCTAGCGGGGTGGGGGAGCAGTACTTC | CASSFSSGVGEQYF
NA | TRBJ2-1 | few | TRBV9 | TGTGCCAGCAGCGTAGAGGTGTCGAGGCACAATGAGCAGTTCTTC | CASSVEVSRHNEQFF
NA | TRBJ1-1 | NA | TRBV2 | TGTGCCAGCAGAAAGGACACGGTGAACACTGAAGCTTTCTTT | CASRKDTVNTEAFF
NA | TRBJ1-5 | few | TRBV2 | TGTGCCAGCAGTGCGGATCAGCCCCAGCATTTT | CASSADQPQHF
NA | TRBJ2-3 | NA | TRBV5-1 | TGCGCCAGCAGCTTGGCCGGGGGGCTGGGAGATACGCAGTATTTT | CASSLAGGLGDTQYF
NA | TRBJ2-6 | NA | TRBV7-3 | TGTGCCAGCAACCAGGGTGGTGGGGCCAACGTCCTGACTTTC | CASNQGGGANVLTF
TRBD2 | TRBJ2-5 | NA | TRBV11-1 | TGTGCCAGCAGCTTAGGCGGCGGGGGGACCCAGTACTTC | CASSLGGGGTQYF
NA | TRBJ1-2 | once | TRBV5-4 | TGTGCCAGCAGCTTGAAAGGGGTGGATGGCTACACCTTC | CASSLKGVDGYTF
NA | TRBJ1-1 | NA | TRBV19 | TGTGCCAGTAGTAATGGCCGCAGATCATCGGAGGAAGCTTTCTTT | CASSNGRRSSEEAFF
TRBD2 | TRBJ2-3 | NA | TRBV4-3 | TGCGCCAGCAGCCAAGATCGATTTAGGCTAGCGGGGAGCACAGATACGCAGTATTTT | CASSQDRFRLAGSTDTQYF
NA | TRBJ2-5 | NA | TRBV27 | TGTGCCAGCACCTCTCGTCCGGGTCAGACCCAGTACTTC | CASTSRPGQTQYF
TRBD2 | TRBJ2-7 | NA | TRBV7-9 | TGTGCCAGCAGCCTTACACTAGCGGGATACGAGCAGTACTTC | CASSLTLAGYEQYF
NA | TRBJ1-1 | NA | TRBV5-5 | TGTGCCAGCAGCATTGCAGGAAACACTGAAGCTTTCTTT | CASSIAGNTEAFF
TRBD2 | TRBJ2-3 | NA | TRBV5-1 | TGCGCCAGCAGCTTGCGGGGGGAGGTGGGAGATACGCAGTATTTT | CASSLRGEVGDTQYF
TRBD2 | TRBJ2-3 | NA | TRBV5-5 | TGTGCCAGCAGCAGACTAGCGGGAGGGTTGACAGATACGCAGTATTTT | CASSRLAGGLTDTQYF
NA | TRBJ2-7 | once | TRBV3-1/TRBV3-2 | TGTGCCAGCAGCCAAGTCGGGGAACTATCCTACGAGCAGTACTTC | CASSQVGELSYEQYF
NA | TRBJ2-7 | NA | TRBV30 | TGTGCCTGGAGGGACTGGAAAAGCTACGAGCAGTACTTC | CAWRDWKSYEQYF
TRBD2 | TRBJ2-1 | NA | TRBV5-1 | TGCGCCACCTCGGGACTAGCGGGAGTTAATGAGCAGTTCTTC | CATSGLAGVNEQFF
NA | TRBJ2-7 | few | TRBV5-1 | TGCGCCAGCAGCTTGGGAGCGTTCTCCTACGAGCAGTACTTC | CASSLGAFSYEQYF
NA | TRBJ2-2 | many | TRBV7-9 | TGTGCCAGCAGCCGCATAAGCTCCTCCACCGGGGAGCTGTTTTTT | CASSRISSSTGELFF
TRBD1 | TRBJ2-5 | NA | TRBV3-1/TRBV3-2 | TGTGCCAGCAGCCAAGATCTGGGACAGGGGATGGAGACCCAGTACTTC | CASSQDLGQGMETQYF
NA | TRBJ2-7 | NA | TRBV11-2 | TGTGCCAGCAGCATCAACTCCTACGAGCAGTACTTC | CASSINSYEQYF
NA | TRBJ1-5 | NA | TRBV29-1 | TGCAGCGTTGGAGCAGCCAACAGCCAGCCCCAGCATTTT | CSVGAANSQPQHF
NA | TRBJ1-4 | NA | TRBV14 | TGTGCCAGCAGCCCGCGCCGGGGGGATCGGGTTAATGAAAAACTGTTTTTT | CASSPRRGDRVNEKLFF
TRBD1 | TRBJ1-4 | once | TRBV5-1 | TGCGCCAGCAGCGCGCGGACAGGAGATAATGAAAAACTGTTTTTT | CASSARTGDNEKLFF
NA | TRBJ1-4 | NA | TRBV2 | TGTGCCAGCAGTGAGCAGGGAGGGGATGAAAAACTGTTTTTT | CASSEQGGDEKLFF
NA | TRBJ1-4 | NA | TRBV6-6 | TGTGCCAGCAGTCCAGACCTTGGGGGGGGTGAAAAACTGTTTTTT | CASSPDLGGGEKLFF
TRBD2 | TRBJ2-1 | once | TRBV6-1 | TGTGCCAGCAGTGAAGCGCCGTCGCGGGAGGGCCTGAGCCCCTACAATGAGCAGTTCTTC | CASSEAPSREGLSPYNEQFF
TRBD2 | TRBJ2-3 | once | TRBV5-1 | TGCGCCAGCAGCACGACTAGCGGTAGCACAGATACGCAGTATTTT | CASSTTSGSTDTQYF
TRBD1 | TRBJ2-5 | NA | TRBV5-5 | TGTGCCAGCAGCACAGGGGACAGGGGCACGGAGACCCAGTACTTC | CASSTGDRGTETQYF
TRBD1 | TRBJ1-6 | NA | TRBV2 | TGTGCCAGCAGTGCTTGGGGGACAGGGGTTTCACCCCTCCACTTT | CASSAWGTGVSPLHF
TRBD1 | TRBJ2-7 | NA | TRBV9 | TGTGCCAGCAGCCCTTTTGACAGGGGCAGCTCCTACGAGCAGTACTTC | CASSPFDRGSSYEQYF
TRBD1 | TRBJ1-2 | NA | TRBV3-1/TRBV3-2 | TGTGCCAGCAGCGTTTCGACAGGGGGCGGTTACTATGGCTACACCTTC | CASSVSTGGGYYGYTF
NA | TRBJ2-1 | NA | TRBV14 | TGTGCCAGCAGCCAAGTGACTAGTCATGAGCAGTTCTTC | CASSQVTSHEQFF
TRBD2 | TRBJ2-5 | NA | TRBV6-6 | TGTGCCAGCATGGGACTAGCGGGTCACGCGGGGGGGGCCCAGTACTTC | CASMGLAGHAGGAQYF
NA | TRBJ2-2 | NA | TRBV18 | TGTGCCAGCTCACCTGGCGGACAGCTAACCGGGGAGCTGTTTTTT | CASSPGGQLTGELFF
TRBD1 | TRBJ1-5 | once | TRBV29-1 | TGCAGCGTTTTAGTGACAGGGGCCAGCAATCAGCCCCAGCATTTT | CSVLVTGASNQPQHF
NA | TRBJ1-1 | NA | TRBV3-1/TRBV3-2 | TGTGCCAGCAGCTCAACGGGGGACACTGAAGCTTTCTTT | CASSSTGDTEAFF
NA | TRBJ1-6 | many | TRBV28 | TGTGCCAGCAGCGAAATCAATGGGGAGAATTCACCCCTCCACTTT | CASSEINGENSPLHF
TRBD1 | TRBJ1-1 | NA | TRBV27 | TGTGCCACCTGGACAGGGGGCGCTGAAGCTTTCTTT | CATWTGGAEAFF
TRBD2 | TRBJ2-3 | NA | TRBV11-3 | TGTGCCAGCAGCCCAGGGAGGGGCTCAGATACGCAGTATTTT | CASSPGRGSDTQYF
TRBD2 | TRBJ2-1 | NA | TRBV6-2/TRBV6-3 | TGTGCCAGCAGTTACGGACTAGCGGACATCTACAATGAGCAGTTCTTC | CASSYGLADIYNEQFF